The 6 T cell receptor beta chains given below trace back to one sample, sequenced in a study of human T cells and chemical hapten exposure. Noted time point: patch test 2, 6 weeks after DPC sensitization. The treatment is: therapeutic diphenylcyclopropenone sensitization with weekly scalp DPC. TCRdb re-called the RACE reads with MiXCR, one entry per CDR3 protein. The sample consists of more than 60,000 distinct CDR3 sequences, about 9.4% of them appearing once. The material sequenced was whole blood, taken in connection with sensitization to the hapten diphenylcyclopropenone (DPC). Source of these receptors: a woman between 45 and 60 years old with alopecia areata. Some clones in this sample may be carry-over from other donors' samples.

The chain couples TRBV18 to TRBJ1-2; 8 bases match TRBD1. Germline lookup yields CDR1 KGHSH and CDR2 LQKENI. V dropped 2 bases and J dropped 4; count of bases not matched to a gene: 18. The CDR3 totals 19 residues. The CDR3 nucleotides read TGTGCCAGCTCACCAATCCCGGTCGGACAGGGAAATATCGGCTATGGCTACACCTTC. Translated, it gives CASSPIPVGQGNIGYGYTF.

This clonotype was detected ten times or more. The CDR3 region is CASSSTGSDTQYF. CDR3 coding DNA: TGTGCCAGTAGTTCTACAGGGTCAGATACGCAGTATTTT. V usage is TRBV19 and J usage is TRBJ2-3; tentatively, D is TRBD1 (6 bases). Germline loops: CDR1 LNHDA, CDR2 SQIVND (reference sequence). The V end was cut by 5 bases, the J end by 4 bases, with 10 bases between. CDR3 size: 13 residues.

V and J are TRBV20-1 and TRBJ2-7; 8 bases are shared with TRBD1. Germline V gene sequence: CDR1 DFQATT, CDR2 SNEGSKA (reference sequence). V lost 2 bases and J lost 3; bases outside the gene matches: 6. The CDR3 is 14 residues long. DNA of the CDR3: TGCAGTGCTAGACAGCCGGGACAGGTCTACGAGCAGTACTTC. The encoded protein is CSARQPGQVYEQYF.

This clonotype was counted ten times or more. This chain connects TRBV20-1 to TRBJ2-7; 8 nucleotides line up with TRBD2. The length of the CDR3 is 13 residues. J gave up 6 bases and V 3 bases, and 7 bases lay outside the gene matches. CDR1 and CDR2 from the germline V gene are DFQATT and SNEGSKA (reference sequence). This CDR3 reads CSARGTRWGEQYF. Written as DNA, the CDR3 is TGCAGTGCTAGGGGGACTAGATGGGGCGAGCAGTACTTC.

This clonotype was seen more than once but under ten times. This chain joins TRBV12-5 and TRBJ2-1; D call uncertain. The V and J ends lost 5 bases and 6 bases respectively, with 11 bases between them. The CDR3 consists of 13 residues. CDR1 and CDR2 (germline): LGHNT, FRNRAP. The CDR3 loop is CASGIDVVNEQFF. Written as DNA, the CDR3 is TGTGCTAGTGGTATTGATGTGGTCAATGAGCAGTTCTTC.

This clonotype rates as medium-sized. The chain joins TRBV29-1 to TRBJ2-3, with unresolved D. Trimming took 5 bases from V and 5 from J, leaving 14 bases between them. Germline CDR1 reads SQVTM; CDR2 reads ANQGSEA. The CDR3 totals 13 residues. Written as DNA, the CDR3 is TGCAGCGTTACGAAATTTGGAAGAGATACGCAGTATTTT. This encodes CSVTKFGRDTQYF.